Following are 14 T cell receptor beta chains from one sample sequenced in a study of T cell responses to AZD1222 COVID-19 vaccine. Profiling relied on immunoSEQ multiplex PCR, and the TCRdb table lists in-frame clones only, not all of them. Of about 100,000 clones in the sample, 88% were seen once. The source was peripheral blood, collected on day 0 of AZD1222 vaccination. The source of these receptors is an adult in good health.

The chain couples TRBV19 to TRBJ2-3, with no clear D. Germline V CDR1 and CDR2: LNHDA, SQIVND (reference sequence). The CDR3 covers 16 residues. V shed 3 bases and J shed 4 bases, with 17 bases lying between them. The CDR3 loop is CASSIGRSENADTQYF. The DNA of the CDR3 is TGTGCCAGTAGTATTGGAAGGTCAGAGAACGCAGATACGCAGTATTTT.

The rearrangement joins TRBV18 to TRBJ1-3, with no clear D. The CDR3 runs to 15 residues. Germline V CDR1 and CDR2: KGHSH, LQKENI. Trimming took 5 bases from V and 0 from J, leaving 11 bases between them. CDR3 DNA sequence: TGTGCCAGCTCAAACACCGGAGTCTCTGGAAACACCATATATTTT. Protein sequence: CASSNTGVSGNTIYF.

The genes are TRBV7-3 and TRBJ2-3, with 8 positions matching TRBD2. There are 13 residues in the CDR3. Germline V gives CDR1 SGHTA, CDR2 FQGTGA. The trim removed 6 bases at V and 5 bases at J, leaving 4 bases unmatched. The CDR3: CASRSGTRDTQYF. CDR3 in DNA: TGTGCCAGCAGGTCCGGGACTAGAGATACGCAGTATTTT.

This chain connects TRBV2 to TRBJ1-2; D is unresolved. V shed 6 bases and J shed 13 bases, with 18 bases lying between them. The CDR3 totals 12 residues. CDR1 SNHLY and CDR2 FYNNEI come from the germline V gene. CDR3 in DNA: TGTGCCAGCAGCCCTGGGGTGGCCGCCTGCACCTTC. It specifies CASSPGVAACTF.

The V gene is TRBV20-1, the J gene TRBJ2-1, with 11 nucleotides matching TRBD2. Trimming took 3 bases from V and 4 from J; bases not matched to a gene: 5. There are 15 residues in the CDR3. Germline V gives CDR1 DFQATT, CDR2 SNEGSKA (reference sequence). In DNA form, the CDR3 reads TGCAGTGCTAGTCGAGGGACTAGCGGATACAATGAGCAGTTCTTC. Protein sequence: CSASRGTSGYNEQFF.

The gene calls are TRBV4-2 and TRBJ2-7; TRBD2 aligns across 7 bases. From germline, CDR1 is LGHNA and CDR2 YNFKEQ. The V gene end was trimmed by 5 bases and the J gene end by 4 bases; junction bases not matched to a gene: 20. The CDR3 length is 18 residues. The CDR3 protein is CASSELAGAPGGYYEQYF. CDR3 sequence (DNA): TGTGCCAGCAGCGAACTCGCTGGGGCGCCGGGGGGATATTACGAGCAGTACTTC.

The genes are TRBV12-3 or TRBV12-4 and TRBJ1-2; tentative D call: TRBD1 (6 bases). The CDR3 has 13 amino acids. V gave up 3 bases and J gave up 5 bases, with 10 bases separating them. The chain's CDR3 is CASSFGTMYGYTF. The CDR3 DNA reads as TGTGCCAGCAGTTTTGGGACAATGTATGGCTACACCTTC.

The chain combines TRBV3-1 (or the pseudogene TRBV3-2) with TRBJ1-2; 12 bases are a match to TRBD1. Trimming at V came to 0 bases and at J to 1 base, leaving 3 bases not matched to a gene. Germline CDR1 reads LGHDT; CDR2 reads YNNKEL (reference sequence). The CDR3 length is 17 residues. The CDR3 sequence is CASSQEGQGADNYGYTF. DNA of the CDR3: TGTGCCAGCAGCCAAGAGGGACAGGGGGCCGATAACTATGGCTACACCTTC.

The V and J genes are TRBV11-2 and TRBJ2-2; tentative D call: TRBD1 (6 bases). CDR3 length: 18 amino acids. V lost 4 bases, J lost 0 bases, and 18 bases lay in between. Looked up from germline, CDR1 is SGHAT and CDR2 is FQNNGV. The CDR3 bases are TGTGCCAGCAGCTCTTTAGGACAGCCTTCACCGAACACCGGGGAGCTGTTTTTT. Its protein is CASSSLGQPSPNTGELFF.

This rearrangement joins TRBV30 to TRBJ2-6, with D maybe TRBD2 (6 bases). Germline values: CDR1 GTSNPN, CDR2 SVGIG (reference sequence). The CDR3 loop spans 16 amino acids. Between the trimmed V and J ends, which lost 8 bases and 0 bases, there was a span of 17 bases. The CDR3 loop reads CAVTAGPISGANVLTF. The CDR3 DNA reads as TGTGCCGTGACTGCGGGACCGATCTCTGGGGCCAACGTCCTGACTTTC.

The chain joins TRBV11-2 to TRBJ2-3; no reliable D call. V lost 5 bases to trimming and J lost 7 bases, with 13 bases between them. CDR1 and CDR2 (germline): SGHAT, FQNNGV. This CDR3 region has 13 residues. CDR3 sequence reads: CASSPQSAHTQYF. CDR3 nucleotide sequence: TGTGCCAGCAGCCCACAAAGCGCTCATACGCAGTATTTT.

The chain is built from TRBV7-2 and TRBJ1-2; 9 bases fit TRBD1. CDR1 is SGHTA, CDR2 FQGNSA, per germline. The CDR3 sequence is 16 residues long. The junction had 9 bases not matched to a gene; V was cut back by 4 bases and J by 3 bases. The DNA for the CDR3 is TGTGCCAGCAGCTCCCGAACGGGACAGGGACACTATGGCTACACCTTC. Amino acids: CASSSRTGQGHYGYTF.

The V and J genes are TRBV27 and TRBJ2-1; 7 bases are shared with TRBD1. The V segment lost 3 bases and the J segment 1 base; nucleotides outside the gene matches: 9. The CDR3 length is 17 residues. Germline CDR1 MNHEY, CDR2 SMNVEV (reference sequence). The CDR3 reads CASSFSGTADSYNEQFF. The CDR3 DNA follows: TGTGCCAGCAGTTTCTCCGGGACAGCGGATTCCTACAATGAGCAGTTCTTC.

V usage is TRBV12-3 or TRBV12-4 and J usage is TRBJ2-1; D remains ambiguous. Trimming took off 10 bases at V and 8 bases at J, with 18 bases between the two ends. This CDR3 region has 13 residues. DNA for the CDR3: TGTGCCACCTCCCCCCCCACGGGCCATGAGCAGTTCTTC. Encoded protein: CATSPPTGHEQFF.